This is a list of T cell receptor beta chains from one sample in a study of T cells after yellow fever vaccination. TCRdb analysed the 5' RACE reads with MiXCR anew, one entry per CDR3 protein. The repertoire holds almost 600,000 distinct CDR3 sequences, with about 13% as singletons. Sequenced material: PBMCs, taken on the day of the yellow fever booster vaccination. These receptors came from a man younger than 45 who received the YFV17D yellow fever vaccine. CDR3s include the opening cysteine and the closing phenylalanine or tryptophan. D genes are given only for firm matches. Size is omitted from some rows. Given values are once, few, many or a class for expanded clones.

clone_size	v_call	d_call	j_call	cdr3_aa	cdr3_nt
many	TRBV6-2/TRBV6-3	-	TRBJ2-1	CASSRTDNEQFF	TGTGCCAGCAGCCGGACAGACAATGAGCAGTTCTTC
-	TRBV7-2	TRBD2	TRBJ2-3	CASSLELAGVKATQYF	TGTGCCAGCAGCTTAGAACTAGCGGGAGTGAAAGCTACGCAGTATTTT
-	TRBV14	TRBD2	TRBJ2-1	CASSQNLAGGTYNEQFF	TGTGCCAGCAGCCAAAACCTAGCGGGAGGCACCTACAATGAGCAGTTCTTC
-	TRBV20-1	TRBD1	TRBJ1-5	CSASLDREDVTDTQHF	TGCAGTGCTAGCCTGGACAGGGAGGACGTCACAGATACGCAGCATTTT
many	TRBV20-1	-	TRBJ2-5	CSAPRKGGGTQYF	TGCAGTGCACCCCGGAAGGGGGGCGGGACCCAGTACTTC
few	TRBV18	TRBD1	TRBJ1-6	CASSRDRAANSPLHF	TGTGCCAGCTCAAGGGACAGGGCGGCTAATTCACCCCTCCACTTT
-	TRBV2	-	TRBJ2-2	CASGRWGGELFF	TGTGCCAGCGGTAGATGGGGCGGGGAGCTGTTTTTT
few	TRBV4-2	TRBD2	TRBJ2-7	CASGWGLAGDEQYF	TGTGCCAGCGGATGGGGACTAGCGGGAGATGAGCAGTACTTC
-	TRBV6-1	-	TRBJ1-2	CASRRDANYGYTF	TGTGCCAGCAGACGGGATGCGAACTATGGCTACACCTTC
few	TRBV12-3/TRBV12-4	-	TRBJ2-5	CASSFGTPFFQETQYF	TGTGCCAGCAGTTTCGGGACACCATTCTTCCAAGAGACCCAGTACTTC
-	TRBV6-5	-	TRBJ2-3	CASSYSRVGTDTQYF	TGTGCCAGCAGTTACTCGAGGGTAGGCACAGATACGCAGTATTTT
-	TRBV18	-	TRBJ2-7	CASSDRGGYDQYF	TGTGCCAGCTCCGACCGAGGAGGCTACGATCAGTACTTC
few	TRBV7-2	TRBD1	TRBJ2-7	CASSLVDRVGEQYF	TGTGCCAGCAGCTTAGTCGACAGGGTTGGCGAGCAGTACTTC
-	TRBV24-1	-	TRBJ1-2	CATSDFYGYTF	TGTGCCACCAGTGATTTTTATGGCTACACCTTC
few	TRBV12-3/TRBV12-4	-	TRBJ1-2	CASSLANPTGYTF	TGTGCCAGCAGTTTAGCGAATCCGACTGGCTACACCTTC
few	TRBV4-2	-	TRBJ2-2	CASSQDHQRALRTGELFF	TGTGCCAGCAGCCAAGATCATCAGCGAGCTTTGAGGACCGGGGAGCTGTTTTTT
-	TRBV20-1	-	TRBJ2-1	CSVYRRRQATDNEQFF	TGCAGTGTCTATAGACGCCGGCAGGCAACGGATAATGAGCAGTTCTTC
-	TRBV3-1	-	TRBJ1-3	CASSQGGPISGNTIYF	TGTGCCAGCAGCCAAGGCGGACCGATCTCTGGAAACACCATATATTTT
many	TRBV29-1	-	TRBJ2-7	CSVVIAKPGVEQYF	TGCAGCGTTGTGATTGCGAAGCCGGGAGTCGAGCAGTACTTC
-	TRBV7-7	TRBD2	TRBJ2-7	CARGECEQYF	TGTGCCCGGGGGGAATGCGAGCAGTACTTC
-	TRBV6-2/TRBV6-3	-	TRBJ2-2	CASIPDRSLNTGELFF	TGTGCCAGCATCCCAGACAGATCCCTTAACACCGGGGAGCTGTTTTTT
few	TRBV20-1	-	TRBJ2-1	CSARVGAAYNEQFF	TGCAGTGCTAGAGTCGGCGCGGCGTACAATGAGCAGTTCTTC
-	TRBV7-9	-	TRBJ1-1	CASSLARRGTEAFF	TGTGCCAGCAGCTTAGCGCGGAGGGGCACTGAAGCTTTCTTT
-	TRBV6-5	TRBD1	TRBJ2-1	CASSYGTGGSYEQFF	TGTGCCAGCAGTTATGGGACAGGGGGCTCCTATGAGCAGTTCTTC
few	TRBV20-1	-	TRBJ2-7	CSAGGRGSSYEQYF	TGCAGTGCGGGTGGGCGGGGAAGCTCCTACGAGCAGTACTTC
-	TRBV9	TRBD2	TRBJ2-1	CASSVGLAGQYYNEQFF	TGTGCCAGCAGCGTAGGATTAGCGGGACAATACTACAATGAGCAGTTCTTC
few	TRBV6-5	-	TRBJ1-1	CASSYSNEEAFF	TGTGCCAGCAGTTACTCGAACGAGGAAGCTTTCTTT